This TCR beta chain was retrieved from a study of beta chain features in type 1 diabetes. Regarding the study as a whole: Type 1 diabetes patients had moderately but significantly shorter TCRB CDR3s in all four CD4+ subsets.

The germline gives CDR1 SEHNR, CDR2 FQNEAQ (reference sequence). The CDR3 extends over 13 amino acids. The V gene lost 5 bases and the J gene lost 2 bases, with 9 bases spanning the gap. For this clone: Its antigen is still unknown.

The investigators reverse transcribed all of the isolated RNA, so they sequenced expressed TCRB transcripts. The table came from immunoSEQ multiplex PCR; TCRdb's copy has only in-frame clones and leaves some out. The table includes 150,000 to 200,000 clones, 50% to 70% detected once. This receptor was identified in a man aged 25 to 40 with type 1 diabetes. What was sequenced was naive CD4+ T cells from blood. The V call is TRBV7-9, the J call TRBJ2-5, with D possibly matching TRBD1 (6 bases). CDR3 DNA sequence: TGTGCCAGCAGCCCCCAGGGGCAAGAGACCCAGTACTTC. Protein sequence: CASSPQGQETQYF.